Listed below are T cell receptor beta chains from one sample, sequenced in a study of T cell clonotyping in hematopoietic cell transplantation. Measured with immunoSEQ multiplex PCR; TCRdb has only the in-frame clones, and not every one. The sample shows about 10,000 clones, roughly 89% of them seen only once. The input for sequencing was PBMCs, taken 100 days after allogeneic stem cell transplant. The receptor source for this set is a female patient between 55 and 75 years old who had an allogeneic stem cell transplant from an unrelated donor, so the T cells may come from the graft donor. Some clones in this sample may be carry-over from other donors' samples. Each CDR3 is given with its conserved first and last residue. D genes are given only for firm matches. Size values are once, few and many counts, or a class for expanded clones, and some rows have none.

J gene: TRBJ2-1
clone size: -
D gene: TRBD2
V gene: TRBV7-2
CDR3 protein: CASSLRRLAVEQFF
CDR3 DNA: TGTGCCAGCAGCTTAAGGCGTCTAGCGGTTGAGCAGTTCTTC

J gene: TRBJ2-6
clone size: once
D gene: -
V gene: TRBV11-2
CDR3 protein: CASSLSGDARDSGANVLTF
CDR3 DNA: TGTGCCAGCAGCTTATCGGGGGACGCAAGGGACTCTGGGGCCAACGTCCTGACTTTC

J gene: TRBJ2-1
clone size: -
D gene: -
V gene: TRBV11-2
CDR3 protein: CASQRLSSYNEQFF
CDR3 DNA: TGTGCCAGCCAGCGGTTGAGCTCCTACAATGAGCAGTTCTTC

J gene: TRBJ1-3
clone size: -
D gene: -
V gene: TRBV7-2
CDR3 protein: CASSLERTAGNTIYF
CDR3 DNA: TGTGCCAGCAGCTTAGAAAGGACAGCTGGAAACACCATATATTTT

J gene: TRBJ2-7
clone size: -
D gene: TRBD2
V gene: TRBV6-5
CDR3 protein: CASGGTSGPYEQYF
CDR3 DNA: TGTGCCAGCGGAGGGACTAGCGGGCCCTACGAGCAGTACTTC

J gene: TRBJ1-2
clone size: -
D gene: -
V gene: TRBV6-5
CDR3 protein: CASSLTPPYGYTF
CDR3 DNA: TGTGCCAGCAGTTTGACACCGCCGTATGGCTACACCTTC

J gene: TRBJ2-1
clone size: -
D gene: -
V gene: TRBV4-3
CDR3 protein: CASSQDYTLQNEQFF
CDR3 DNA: TGCGCCAGCAGCCAAGATTACACGCTACAAAATGAGCAGTTCTTC

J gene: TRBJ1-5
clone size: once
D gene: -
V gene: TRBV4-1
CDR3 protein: CASSAIGQIKPQHF
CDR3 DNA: TGCGCCAGCAGCGCAATCGGACAAATTAAGCCCCAGCATTTT

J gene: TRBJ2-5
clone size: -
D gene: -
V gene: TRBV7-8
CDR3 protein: CASSLVGGQETQYF
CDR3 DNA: TGTGCCAGCAGCTTAGTGGGCGGGCAAGAGACCCAGTACTTC

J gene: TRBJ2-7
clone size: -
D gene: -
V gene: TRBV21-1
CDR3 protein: CASSAGQAYEQYF
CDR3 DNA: TGTGCCAGCAGCGCCGGACAGGCCTACGAGCAGTACTTC

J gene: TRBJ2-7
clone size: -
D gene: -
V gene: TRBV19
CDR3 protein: CASRPFDGSSYEQYF
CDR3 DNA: TGTGCCAGTAGACCTTTCGACGGGAGCTCCTACGAGCAGTACTTC

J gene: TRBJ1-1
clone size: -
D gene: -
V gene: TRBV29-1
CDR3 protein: CSVDRGTEAFF
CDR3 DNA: TGCAGCGTTGACAGGGGCACTGAAGCTTTCTTT

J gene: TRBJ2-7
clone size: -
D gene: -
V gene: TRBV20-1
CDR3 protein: CSARSSYEQYF
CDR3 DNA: TGCAGTGCTAGGTCCTCCTACGAGCAGTACTTC

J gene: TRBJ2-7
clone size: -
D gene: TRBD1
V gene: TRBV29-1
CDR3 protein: CSVLQGLYEQYF
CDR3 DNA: TGCAGCGTTCTACAGGGGTTATACGAGCAGTACTTC

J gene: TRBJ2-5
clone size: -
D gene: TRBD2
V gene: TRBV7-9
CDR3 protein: CASSLVLAGGETQYF
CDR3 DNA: TGTGCCAGCAGCTTAGTCCTAGCGGGCGGGGAGACCCAGTACTTC

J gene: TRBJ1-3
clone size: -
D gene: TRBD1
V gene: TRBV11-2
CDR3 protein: CASSAGRGPGNTIYF
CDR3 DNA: TGTGCCAGCAGCGCCGGGAGGGGGCCTGGAAACACCATATATTTT

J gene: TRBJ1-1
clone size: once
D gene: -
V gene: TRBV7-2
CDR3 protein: CASSSGTEAFF
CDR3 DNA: TGTGCCAGCAGCTCCGGGACAGAAGCTTTCTTT

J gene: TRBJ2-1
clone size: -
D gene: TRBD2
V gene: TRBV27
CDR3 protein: CASSLKPGLAGGYEQFF
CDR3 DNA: TGTGCCAGCAGTTTAAAACCCGGACTAGCCGGCGGTTATGAGCAGTTCTTC

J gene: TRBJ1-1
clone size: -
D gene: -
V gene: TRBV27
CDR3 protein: CASSLSWQFYAEAFF
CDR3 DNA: TGTGCCAGCAGTTTATCGTGGCAGTTTTACGCTGAAGCTTTCTTT

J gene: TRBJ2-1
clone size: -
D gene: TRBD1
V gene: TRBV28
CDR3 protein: CASSFAGGTYNEQFF
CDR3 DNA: TGTGCCAGCAGTTTCGCAGGGGGCACCTACAATGAGCAGTTCTTC

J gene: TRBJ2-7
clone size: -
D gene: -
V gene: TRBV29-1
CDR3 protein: CSVDGVGAYSSYEQYF
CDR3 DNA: TGCAGCGTAGACGGGGTTGGGGCCTACAGCTCCTACGAGCAGTACTTC

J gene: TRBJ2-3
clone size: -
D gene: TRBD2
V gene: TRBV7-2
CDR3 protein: CASSRFGGGTDTQYF
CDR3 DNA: TGTGCCAGCAGCCGCTTTGGGGGGGGCACAGATACGCAGTATTTT

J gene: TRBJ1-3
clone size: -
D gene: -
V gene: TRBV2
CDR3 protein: CASSELAGSGNTIYF
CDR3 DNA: TGTGCCAGCAGTGAATTGGCTGGCTCTGGAAACACCATATATTTT

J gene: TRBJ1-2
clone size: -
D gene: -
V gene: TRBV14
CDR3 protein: CASSNWNYGYTF
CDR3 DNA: TGTGCCAGCAGCAACTGGAACTATGGCTACACCTTC

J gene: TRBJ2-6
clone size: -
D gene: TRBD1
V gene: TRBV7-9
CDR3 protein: CASSLHWTGRVYGANVLTF
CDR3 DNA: TGTGCCAGCAGCCTCCACTGGACAGGGCGGGTATACGGGGCCAACGTCCTGACTTTC

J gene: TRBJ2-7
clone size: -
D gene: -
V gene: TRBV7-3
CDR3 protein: CASSLTVSSYEQYF
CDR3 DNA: TGTGCCAGCAGCCTTACAGTGAGCTCCTACGAGCAGTACTTC

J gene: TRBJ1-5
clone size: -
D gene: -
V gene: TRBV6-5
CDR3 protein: CASSYTQKNQPQHF
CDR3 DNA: TGTGCCAGCAGTTACACCCAGAAAAATCAGCCCCAGCATTTT

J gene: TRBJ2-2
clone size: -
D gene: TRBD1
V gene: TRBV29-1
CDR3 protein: CSVGQGKSGELFF
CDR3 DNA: TGCAGCGTTGGACAGGGAAAAAGCGGGGAGCTGTTTTTT

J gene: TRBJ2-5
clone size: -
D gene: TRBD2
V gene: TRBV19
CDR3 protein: CASSLGLHQETQYF
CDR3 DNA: TGTGCCAGTAGTTTGGGACTACACCAAGAGACCCAGTACTTC

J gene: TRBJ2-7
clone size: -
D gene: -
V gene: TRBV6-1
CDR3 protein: CASSEMRYEQYF
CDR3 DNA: TGTGCCAGCAGCGAGATGAGATACGAGCAGTACTTC

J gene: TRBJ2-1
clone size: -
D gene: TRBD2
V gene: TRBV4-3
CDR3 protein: CASSHTGFSGRYEQFF
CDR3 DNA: TGCGCCAGCAGCCATACCGGTTTTAGCGGGAGATATGAGCAGTTCTTC

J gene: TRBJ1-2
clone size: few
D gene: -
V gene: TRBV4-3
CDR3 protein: CASSQVGWGDIYGYTF
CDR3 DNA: TGCGCCAGCAGCCAAGTGGGCTGGGGTGACATCTATGGCTACACCTTC

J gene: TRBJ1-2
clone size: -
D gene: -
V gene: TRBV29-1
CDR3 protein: CSAGSANYGYTF
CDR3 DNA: TGCAGCGCAGGATCGGCAAATTATGGCTACACCTTC

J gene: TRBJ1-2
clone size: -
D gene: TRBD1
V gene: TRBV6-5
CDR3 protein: CATRQGLGYGYTF
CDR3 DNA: TGTGCCACTCGACAGGGTTTGGGGTACGGCTACACCTTC

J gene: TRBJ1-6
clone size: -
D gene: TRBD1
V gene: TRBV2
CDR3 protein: CASRERTGANSPLHF
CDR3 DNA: TGTGCCAGCAGGGAGAGGACAGGGGCTAATTCACCCCTCCACTTT

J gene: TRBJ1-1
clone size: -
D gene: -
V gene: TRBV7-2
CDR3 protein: CASSTRGGNNPEAFF
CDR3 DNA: TGTGCCAGCAGCACCCGGGGGGGAAACAACCCTGAAGCTTTCTTT

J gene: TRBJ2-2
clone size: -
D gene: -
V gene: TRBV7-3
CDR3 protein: CASSPVARAGELFF
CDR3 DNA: TGTGCCAGCAGCCCCGTGGCCAGGGCCGGGGAGCTGTTTTTT

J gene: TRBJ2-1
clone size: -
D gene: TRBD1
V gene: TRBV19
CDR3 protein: CASSVHRDRTPNEQFF
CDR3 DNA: TGTGCCAGTTCTGTGCACCGGGACAGAACTCCCAATGAGCAGTTCTTC

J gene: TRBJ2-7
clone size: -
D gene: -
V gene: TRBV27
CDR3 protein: CASSLIYEQYF
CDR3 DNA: TGTGCCAGCAGTCTCATCTACGAGCAGTACTTC

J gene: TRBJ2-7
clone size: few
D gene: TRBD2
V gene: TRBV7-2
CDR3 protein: CASSPYSGSYEQYF
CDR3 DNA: TGTGCCAGCAGCCCCTATAGCGGGAGCTACGAGCAGTACTTC

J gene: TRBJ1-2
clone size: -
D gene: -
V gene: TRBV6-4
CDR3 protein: CASSDSTTGSGTYGYTF
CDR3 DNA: TGTGCCAGCAGTGATTCCACCACCGGGTCGGGGACCTATGGCTACACCTTC

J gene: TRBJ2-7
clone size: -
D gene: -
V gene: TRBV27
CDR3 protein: CASRANGPSYEQYF
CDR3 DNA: TGTGCCAGCAGAGCGAACGGACCCTCCTACGAGCAGTACTTC

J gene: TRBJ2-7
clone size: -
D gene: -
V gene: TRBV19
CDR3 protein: CASSMQGALIYEQYF
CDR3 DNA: TGTGCCAGTAGTATGCAGGGTGCCCTTATTTACGAGCAGTACTTC